Here is one T cell receptor (beta chain) with its context. This sample is part of a study of monozygotic twins with inflammatory bowel disease. Reprocessing the 5' RACE reads, TCRdb reports a single entry for every CDR3 protein and omits DNA. This table lists 300,000 to 350,000 distinct CDR3 sequences. The CDR3 is 15 residues long. CDR1 LGHDT and CDR2 YNNKEL come from the germline V gene (reference sequence). This chain uses TRBV3-1 with TRBJ1-1; TCRdb picks TRBD1, but there is no DNA to check that call. The material sequenced was blood. The source is a human donor with ulcerative colitis or Crohn's disease, or a healthy co-twin of an affected twin (not recorded which). CDR3 protein: CASSRPGQPQGRAFF.